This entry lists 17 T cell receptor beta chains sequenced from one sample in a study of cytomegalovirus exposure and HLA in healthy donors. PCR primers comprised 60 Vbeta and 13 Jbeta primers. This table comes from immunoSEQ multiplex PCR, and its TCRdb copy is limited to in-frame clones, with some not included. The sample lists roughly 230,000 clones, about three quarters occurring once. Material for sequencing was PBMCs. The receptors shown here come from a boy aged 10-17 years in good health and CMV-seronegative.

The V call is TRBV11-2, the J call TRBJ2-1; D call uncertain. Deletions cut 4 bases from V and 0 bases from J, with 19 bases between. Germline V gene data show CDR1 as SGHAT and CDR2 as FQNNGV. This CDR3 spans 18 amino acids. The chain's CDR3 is CASSSPGGSLLSYNEQFF. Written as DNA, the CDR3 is TGTGCCAGCAGCTCACCCGGCGGTTCCCTACTCTCCTACAATGAGCAGTTCTTC.

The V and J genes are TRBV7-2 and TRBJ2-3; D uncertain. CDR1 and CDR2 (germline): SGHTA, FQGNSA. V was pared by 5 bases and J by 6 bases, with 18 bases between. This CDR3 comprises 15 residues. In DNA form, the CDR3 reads TGTGCCAGCAGCGTGGGTACCACCTCCGGGGATACGCAGTATTTT. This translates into CASSVGTTSGDTQYF.

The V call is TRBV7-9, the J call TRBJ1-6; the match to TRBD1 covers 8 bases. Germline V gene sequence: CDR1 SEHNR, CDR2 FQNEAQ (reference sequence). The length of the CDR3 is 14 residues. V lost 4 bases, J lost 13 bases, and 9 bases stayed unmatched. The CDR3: CASSSRTGNGPLHF. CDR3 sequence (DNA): TGTGCCAGCAGCTCCAGGACAGGGAACGGTCCCCTCCACTTT. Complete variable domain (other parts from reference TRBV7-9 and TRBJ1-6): DTGVSQNPRHKITKRGQNVTFRCDPISEHNRLYWYRQTLGQGPEFLTYFQNEAQLEKSRLLSDRFSAERPKGSFSTLEIQRTEQGDSAMYLCASSSRTGNGPLHFGNGTRLTVT.

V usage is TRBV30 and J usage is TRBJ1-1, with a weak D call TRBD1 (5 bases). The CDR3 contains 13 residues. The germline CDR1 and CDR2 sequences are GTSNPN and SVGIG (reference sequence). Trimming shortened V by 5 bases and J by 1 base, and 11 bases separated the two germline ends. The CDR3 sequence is CAWRRVENTEAFF. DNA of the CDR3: TGTGCCTGGCGCAGGGTTGAGAACACTGAAGCTTTCTTT.

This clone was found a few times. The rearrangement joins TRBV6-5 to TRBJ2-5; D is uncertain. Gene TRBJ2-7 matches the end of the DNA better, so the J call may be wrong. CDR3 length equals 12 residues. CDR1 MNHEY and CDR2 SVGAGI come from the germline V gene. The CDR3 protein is CASSVRGYEQYF. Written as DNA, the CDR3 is TGTGCCAGCAGTGTCCGCGGCTACGAGCAGTACTTC.

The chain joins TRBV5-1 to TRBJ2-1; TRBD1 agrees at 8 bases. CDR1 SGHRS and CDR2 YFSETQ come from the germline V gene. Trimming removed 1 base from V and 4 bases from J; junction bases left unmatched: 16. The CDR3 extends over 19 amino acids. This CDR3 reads CASSLPPGGSALWYNEQFF. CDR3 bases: TGCGCCAGCAGCTTGCCCCCAGGGGGCAGTGCCCTGTGGTACAATGAGCAGTTCTTC.

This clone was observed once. The CDR3 bases are TGTGCCACCAGCAGGGGGGGTGGTGGGGCCAACGTCCTGACTTTC. Residues: CATSRGGGGANVLTF. V usage is TRBV15 and J usage is TRBJ2-6; D might be TRBD2 (6 bases). Trimming took 3 bases from V and 3 from J, leaving 9 bases between them. The germline gives CDR1 LNHNV, CDR2 YYDKDF (reference sequence). The CDR3 is 15 residues long.

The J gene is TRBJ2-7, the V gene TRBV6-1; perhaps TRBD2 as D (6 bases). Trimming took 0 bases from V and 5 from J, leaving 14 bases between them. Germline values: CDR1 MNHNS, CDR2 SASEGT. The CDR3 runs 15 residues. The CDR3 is CASSEAPGTGDEQYF. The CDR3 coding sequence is TGTGCCAGCAGTGAAGCGCCAGGGACGGGGGACGAGCAGTACTTC.

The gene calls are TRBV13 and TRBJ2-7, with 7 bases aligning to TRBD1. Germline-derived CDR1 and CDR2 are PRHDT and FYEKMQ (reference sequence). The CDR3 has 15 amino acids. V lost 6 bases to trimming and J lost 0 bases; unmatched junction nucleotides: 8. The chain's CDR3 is CASREGTADSYEQYF. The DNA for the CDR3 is TGTGCCAGCAGAGAAGGGACAGCCGACTCCTACGAGCAGTACTTC.

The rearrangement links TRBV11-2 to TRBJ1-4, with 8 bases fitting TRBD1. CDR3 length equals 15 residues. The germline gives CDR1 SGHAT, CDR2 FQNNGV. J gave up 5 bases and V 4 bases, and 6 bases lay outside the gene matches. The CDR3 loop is CASSYITGGNEKLFF. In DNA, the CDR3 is TGTGCCAGCAGCTACATCACAGGGGGAAATGAAAAACTGTTTTTT.

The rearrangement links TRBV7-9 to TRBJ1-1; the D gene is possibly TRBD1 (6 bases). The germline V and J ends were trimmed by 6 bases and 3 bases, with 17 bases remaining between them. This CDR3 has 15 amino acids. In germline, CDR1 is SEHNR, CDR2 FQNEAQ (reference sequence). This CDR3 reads CASSTFTGKYTEAFF. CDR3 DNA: TGTGCCAGCAGTACTTTCACAGGGAAGTACACTGAAGCTTTCTTT.

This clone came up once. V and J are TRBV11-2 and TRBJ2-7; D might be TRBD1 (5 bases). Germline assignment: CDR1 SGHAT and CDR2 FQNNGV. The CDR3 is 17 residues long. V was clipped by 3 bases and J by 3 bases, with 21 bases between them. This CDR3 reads CASSFSPRTSRNYEQYF. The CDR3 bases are TGTGCCAGCAGCTTCAGCCCCCGGACATCTAGAAACTACGAGCAGTACTTC.

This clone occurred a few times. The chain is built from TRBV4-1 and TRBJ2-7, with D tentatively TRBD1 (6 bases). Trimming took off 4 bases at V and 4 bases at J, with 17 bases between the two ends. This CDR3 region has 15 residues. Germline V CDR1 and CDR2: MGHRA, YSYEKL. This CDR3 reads CASSRLSRGMYEQYF. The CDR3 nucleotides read TGCGCCAGCAGCCGCCTGAGCAGGGGCATGTACGAGCAGTACTTC.

This CDR3 is CASVRSASLEQYF. The CDR3 bases are TGTGCCAGCGTCCGTAGTGCGTCCCTCGAGCAGTACTTC. The rearrangement joins TRBV11-2 to TRBJ2-7, with D hard to call. V was shortened by 8 bases and J by 6 bases, with 17 bases between the two germline ends. The CDR3 spans 13 residues. In germline, CDR1 is SGHAT, CDR2 FQNNGV. Using reference TRBV11-2 and TRBJ2-7 for the parts outside the CDR3, the full variable domain is EAGVAQSPRYKIIEKRQSVAFWCNPISGHATLYWYQQILGQGPKLLIQFQNNGVVDDSQLPKDRFSAERLKGVDSTLKIQPAKLEDSAVYLCASVRSASLEQYFGPGTRLTVT.

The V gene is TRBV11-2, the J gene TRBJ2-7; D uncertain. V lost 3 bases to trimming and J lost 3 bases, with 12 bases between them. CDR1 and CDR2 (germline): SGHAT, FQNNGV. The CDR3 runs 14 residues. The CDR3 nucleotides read TGTGCCAGCAGCTTTGAACATACCAACTACGAGCAGTACTTC. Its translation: CASSFEHTNYEQYF.

The CDR3 DNA follows: TGTGCCAGCAGCTACCTCCGGGGGGGGCTGGGCACCGGGGAGCTGTTTTTT. This encodes CASSYLRGGLGTGELFF. V usage is TRBV11-2 and J usage is TRBJ2-2, with 8 nucleotides matching TRBD2. The CDR3 covers 17 residues. CDR1 and CDR2 from the germline V gene are SGHAT and FQNNGV. After removal of 4 bases from V and 4 bases from J, the junction contained 11 bases not matched to a gene. Full variable domain (rest looked up from reference TRBV11-2 and TRBJ2-2): EAGVAQSPRYKIIEKRQSVAFWCNPISGHATLYWYQQILGQGPKLLIQFQNNGVVDDSQLPKDRFSAERLKGVDSTLKIQPAKLEDSAVYLCASSYLRGGLGTGELFFGEGSRLTVL.

CDR3 protein: CASSVLGQGYGYTF. CDR3 coding DNA: TGTGCCAGCAGTGTATTGGGACAGGGCTATGGCTACACCTTC. V gene TRBV6-4 combines with J gene TRBJ1-2; 9 bases are shared with TRBD1. CDR1 and CDR2 from the germline V gene are MRHNA and SNTAGT. The CDR3 contains 14 residues. Unmatched junction bases numbered 4, after V lost 4 bases and J lost 4 bases.